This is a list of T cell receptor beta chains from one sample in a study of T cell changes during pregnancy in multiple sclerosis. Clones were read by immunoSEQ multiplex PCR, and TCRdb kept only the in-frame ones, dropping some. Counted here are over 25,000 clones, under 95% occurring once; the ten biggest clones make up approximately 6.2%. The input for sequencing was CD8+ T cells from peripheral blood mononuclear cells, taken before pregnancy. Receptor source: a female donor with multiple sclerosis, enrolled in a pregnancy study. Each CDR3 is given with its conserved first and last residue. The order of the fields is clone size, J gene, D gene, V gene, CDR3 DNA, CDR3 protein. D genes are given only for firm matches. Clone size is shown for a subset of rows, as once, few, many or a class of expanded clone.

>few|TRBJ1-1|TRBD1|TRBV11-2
TGTGCCAGCAGCTTGTATGGCCCGAGACAGGGGGCTTATACTGAAGCTTTCTTT
CASSLYGPRQGAYTEAFF
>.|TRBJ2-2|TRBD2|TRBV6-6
TGTGCCACTGAGCGGGAGGGATACACCGGGGAGCTGTTTTTT
CATEREGYTGELFF
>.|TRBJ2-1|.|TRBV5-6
TGTGCCAGCAGCTTGGTAGGCGGGAACGAGCAGTTCTTC
CASSLVGGNEQFF
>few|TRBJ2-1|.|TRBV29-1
TGCAGCGTTGAGAAGAGCTCCTACAATGAGCAGTTCTTC
CSVEKSSYNEQFF
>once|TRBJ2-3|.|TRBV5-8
TGTGCCAGCAGCTTGGCCGCTATTAGCACAGATACGCAGTATTTT
CASSLAAISTDTQYF
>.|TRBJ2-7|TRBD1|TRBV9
TGTGCCAGCAGCGATCCGGGACAGGGGATCTACGAGCAGTACTTC
CASSDPGQGIYEQYF
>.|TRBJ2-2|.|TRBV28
TGTGCCAGCAGTTGGACAGCGAACACCGGGGAGCTGTTTTTT
CASSWTANTGELFF
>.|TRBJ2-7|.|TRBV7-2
TGTGCCAGCAGCTTAGGGTCCGGGTCCGTGTCCTACGAGCAGTACTTC
CASSLGSGSVSYEQYF
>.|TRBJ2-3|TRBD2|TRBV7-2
TGTGCCAGCAGCTCCCCCCGCGGGAGTTCAGATACGCAGTATTTT
CASSSPRGSSDTQYF
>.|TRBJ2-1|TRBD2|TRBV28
TGTGCCAGCAGTTCCTCCAGGGGAGCGGGGGATGAGCAGTTCTTC
CASSSSRGAGDEQFF
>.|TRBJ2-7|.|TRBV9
TGTGCCAGCAGCGTAGCTGAGGGCTACGAGCAGTACTTC
CASSVAEGYEQYF
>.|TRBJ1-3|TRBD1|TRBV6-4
TGTGCCAGCAGGGACAGGGGAAGTTCTGGAAACACCATATATTTT
CASRDRGSSGNTIYF
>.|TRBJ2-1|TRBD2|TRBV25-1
TGTGCCAGCAGTGAACATGGACTAGCGGAGTTCAATGAGCAGTTCTTC
CASSEHGLAEFNEQFF
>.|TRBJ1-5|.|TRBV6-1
TGTGCCAGCAGTGAAGGGGAAGGGGGTCAGCCCCAGCATTTT
CASSEGEGGQPQHF
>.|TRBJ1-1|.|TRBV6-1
TGTGCCAGCAGTGGAGAGGAGGTCACTGAAGCTTTCTTT
CASSGEEVTEAFF
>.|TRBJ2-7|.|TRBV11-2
TGTGCCAGCAGCCCCCTGGTAGCGGTCCCCTACGAGCAGTACTTC
CASSPLVAVPYEQYF
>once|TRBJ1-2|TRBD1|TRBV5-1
TGCGCCAGCACCAAGACAGGGGAGTGGGGCTACACCTTC
CASTKTGEWGYTF
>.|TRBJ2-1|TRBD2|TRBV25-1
TGTGCCAGCAGTGTTAGGGGGGGGACTAGCGGGGAGAATGAGCAGTTCTTC
CASSVRGGTSGENEQFF
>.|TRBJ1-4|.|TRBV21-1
TGTGCCAGCAGCAAAGTGGACAGACTTGCAACTAATGAAAAACTGTTTTTT
CASSKVDRLATNEKLFF
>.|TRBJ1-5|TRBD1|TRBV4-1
TGCGCCAGCAGCCCTTTGGGACAGAGCAATCAGCCCCAGCATTTT
CASSPLGQSNQPQHF
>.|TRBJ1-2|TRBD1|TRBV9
TGTGCCAGCAGCGCGGGACAGATTAACTATGGCTACACCTTC
CASSAGQINYGYTF
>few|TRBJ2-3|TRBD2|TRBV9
TGTGCCAGCAGCGTAGGGCTCTCGATTAGCGGGAGGGCCCCAGATACGCAGTATTTT
CASSVGLSISGRAPDTQYF